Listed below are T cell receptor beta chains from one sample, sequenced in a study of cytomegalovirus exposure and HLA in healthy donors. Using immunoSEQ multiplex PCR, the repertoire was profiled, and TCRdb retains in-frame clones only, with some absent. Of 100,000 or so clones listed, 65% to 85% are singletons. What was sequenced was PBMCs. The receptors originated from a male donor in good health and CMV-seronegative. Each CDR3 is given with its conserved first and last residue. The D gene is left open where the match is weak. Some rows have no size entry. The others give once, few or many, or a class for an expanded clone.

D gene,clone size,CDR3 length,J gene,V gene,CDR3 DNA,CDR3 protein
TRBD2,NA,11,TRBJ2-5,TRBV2,TGTGCCAGCAGGGGGGGGGAGACCCAGTACTTC,CASRGGETQYF
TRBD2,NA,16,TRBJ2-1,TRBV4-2,TGTGCCAGCAGCCAAGATTTAAGGCTAGCGGGAGTTGAGCAGTTCTTC,CASSQDLRLAGVEQFF
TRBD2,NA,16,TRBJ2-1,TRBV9,TGTGCCAGCAGCCCGGGGACTAGCGGGAGGGGTAATGAGCAGTTCTTC,CASSPGTSGRGNEQFF
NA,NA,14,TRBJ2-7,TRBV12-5,TGTGCTAGTGGCCCCGGAACAGGGCTAGGCGAGCAGTACTTC,CASGPGTGLGEQYF
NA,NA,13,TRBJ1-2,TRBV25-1,TGTGCCAGCAGTGAAGGAGGGAACTATGGCTACACCTTC,CASSEGGNYGYTF
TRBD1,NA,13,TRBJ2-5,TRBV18,TGTGCCAGCTCACCGGGACAGCAAGAGACCCAGTACTTC,CASSPGQQETQYF
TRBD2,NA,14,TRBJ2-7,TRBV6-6,TGTGCCAGCACCCTCGGGAGGGCCGACTACGAGCAGTACTTC,CASTLGRADYEQYF
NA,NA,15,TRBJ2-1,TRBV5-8,TGTGCCAGCAGCAACCCTCCTGTCTCTAGCGATGAGCAGTTCTTC,CASSNPPVSSDEQFF
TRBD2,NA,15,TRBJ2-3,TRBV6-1,TGTGCCAGCAGTGGACTAGCGGTTAACACAGATACGCAGTATTTT,CASSGLAVNTDTQYF
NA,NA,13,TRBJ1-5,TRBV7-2,TGTGCCAGCAGCCCATCCCGGGGTCGGCCCCAGCATTTT,CASSPSRGRPQHF
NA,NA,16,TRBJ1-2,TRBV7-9,TGTGCCAGCAGCTTACCGGAGATAGGCACCCTCTATGGCTACACCTTC,CASSLPEIGTLYGYTF
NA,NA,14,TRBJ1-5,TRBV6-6,TGTGCCAGCAGTTACTCGCGGGGCCCTCAGCCCCAGCATTTT,CASSYSRGPQPQHF
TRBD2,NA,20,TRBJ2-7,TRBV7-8,TGTGCCAGCAGCTTAAGCAGGAGGGGACTAGAAAAAAAAACCCTCTACGAGCAGTACTTC,CASSLSRRGLEKKTLYEQYF
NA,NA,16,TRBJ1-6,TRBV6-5,TGTGCCAGCAGCTACGCACACAGGGCTAGAGATTCACCCCTCCACTTT,CASSYAHRARDSPLHF
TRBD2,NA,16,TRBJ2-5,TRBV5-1,TGCGCCAGCAGCTTTGGCGGGACTAGCGGGATTGGGACCCAGTACTTC,CASSFGGTSGIGTQYF
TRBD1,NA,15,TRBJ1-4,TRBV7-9,TGTGCCAGCAGCTCAAAGACAGGGGGAGGTGAAAAACTGTTTTTT,CASSSKTGGGEKLFF
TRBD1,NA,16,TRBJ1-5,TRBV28,TGTGCCAGCACCACCGGGGACAGGGGGCGGGTTCAGCCCCAGCATTTT,CASTTGDRGRVQPQHF
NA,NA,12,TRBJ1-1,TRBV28,TGTGCCAGCAGTTCGTGGAACACTGAAGCTTTCTTT,CASSSWNTEAFF
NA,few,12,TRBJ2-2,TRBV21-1,TGTGCCAGCAGCAAAGCCTGGGGCAGGCTGTTTTTT,CASSKAWGRLFF
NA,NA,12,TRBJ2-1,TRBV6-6,TGTGCCAGCAGTTACTCTCTAGATTCCCCTCTCTTC,CASSYSLDSPLF
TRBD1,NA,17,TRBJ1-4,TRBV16,TGTGCCAGCAGCCCCGCTGGACAGGGCGTCACGAATGAAAAACTGTTTTTT,CASSPAGQGVTNEKLFF
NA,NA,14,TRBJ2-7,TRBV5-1,TGCGCCAGCAGCTCGCAGGGCAGCTCCTACGAGCAGTACTTC,CASSSQGSSYEQYF
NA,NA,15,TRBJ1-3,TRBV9,TGTGCCAGCAGCTTCAGCCCGGAGAGTGGAAACACCATATATTTT,CASSFSPESGNTIYF
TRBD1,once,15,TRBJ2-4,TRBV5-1,TGCGCCAGCAGCCCAGCCGGGACAGGGAAAAACATTCAGTACTTC,CASSPAGTGKNIQYF
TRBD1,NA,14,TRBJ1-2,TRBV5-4,TGTGCCAGCAAGGATGCCAGGGGGCGTCCTGGCTACACCTTC,CASKDARGRPGYTF
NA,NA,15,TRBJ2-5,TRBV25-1,TGTGCCAGCAGTGAACATCAGAACAGAATTGAGACCCAGTACTTC,CASSEHQNRIETQYF
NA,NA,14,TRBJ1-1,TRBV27,TGTGCCAGCAGTTCCCGTGGAGGATGGGTCGAAGCTTTCTTT,CASSSRGGWVEAFF
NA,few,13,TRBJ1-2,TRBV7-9,TGTGCCAGCAGCTTAGGAGGGGGTTATGGCTACACCTTC,CASSLGGGYGYTF
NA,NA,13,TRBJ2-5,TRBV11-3,TGTGCCAGCAGCTCTAACAGAGAAGAGACCCAGTACTTC,CASSSNREETQYF
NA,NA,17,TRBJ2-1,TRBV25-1,TGTGCCAGCAGTGGGGGTGCTAGCCTTAAATCCTACAATGAGCAGTTCTTC,CASSGGASLKSYNEQFF
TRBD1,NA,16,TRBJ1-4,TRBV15,TGTGCCACCACCCTAAGCCGACAGGGTGCAGATGAAAAACTGTTTTTT,CATTLSRQGADEKLFF
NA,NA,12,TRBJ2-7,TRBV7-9,TGTGCCAGCAGCTCCTCTCTGTACGAGCAGTACTTC,CASSSSLYEQYF
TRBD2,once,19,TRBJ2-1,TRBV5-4,TGTGCCAGCAGGGGTGGACTAGCGGGAGGTTCGAATTTCCACAATGAGCAGTTCTTC,CASRGGLAGGSNFHNEQFF
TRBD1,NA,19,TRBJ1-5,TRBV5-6,TGTGCCAGCCCACAGGGGAGGGACAGGGGTCATAGATACAATCAGCCCCAGCATTTT,CASPQGRDRGHRYNQPQHF
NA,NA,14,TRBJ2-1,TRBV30,TGTGCCTGGCGTGACAGCAGCTCCTACAATGAGCAGTTCTTC,CAWRDSSSYNEQFF
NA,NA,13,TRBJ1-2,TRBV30,TGTGCCTGGAGTTGGGGATCCGGAGGGGGCTACACCTTC,CAWSWGSGGGYTF
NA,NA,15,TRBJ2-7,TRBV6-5,TGTGCCAGCAGCCGCGACACCCGGCGATCCTACGAGCAGTACTTC,CASSRDTRRSYEQYF
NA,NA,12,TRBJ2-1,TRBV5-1,TGCGCCAGCAGCTGGGGGGGCTATGAGCAGTTCTTC,CASSWGGYEQFF
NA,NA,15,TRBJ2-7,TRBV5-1,TGCGCCAGCAGCTCGTGGGACTCTCTGCCCTACGAGCAGTACTTC,CASSSWDSLPYEQYF
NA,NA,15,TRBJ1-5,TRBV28,TGTGCCAGCAGCCAAGCGGGCAAGGGCAATCAGCCCCAGCATTTT,CASSQAGKGNQPQHF
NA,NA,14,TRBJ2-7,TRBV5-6,TGTGCCAGCAGCCGAGGGGGAAGGGCCTACGAGCAGTACTTC,CASSRGGRAYEQYF
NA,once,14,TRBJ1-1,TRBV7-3,TGTGCCAGCAGCTTTTCGAGTTCGAACACTGAAGCTTTCTTT,CASSFSSSNTEAFF
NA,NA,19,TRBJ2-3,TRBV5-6,TGTGCCAGCAGCACGTCCCGGCTTGGGGCGGGGACTTACACAGATACGCAGTATTTT,CASSTSRLGAGTYTDTQYF
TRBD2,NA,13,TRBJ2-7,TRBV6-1,TGTGCCAGCGGTAGCGGGAGGGCAGGCGAGCAGTACTTC,CASGSGRAGEQYF
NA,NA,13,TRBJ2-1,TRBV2,TGTGCCAGCAGTGATGTGAGAAACAATGAGCAGTTCTTC,CASSDVRNNEQFF
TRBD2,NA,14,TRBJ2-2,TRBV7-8,TGTGCCAGCAGCTTCTCAAGCGGGACGGGGGAGCTGTTTTTT,CASSFSSGTGELFF
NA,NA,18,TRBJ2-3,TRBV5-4,TGTGCCAGCAGCTTGGAATCGGCGGGATTCGGATTCACAGATACGCAGTATTTT,CASSLESAGFGFTDTQYF
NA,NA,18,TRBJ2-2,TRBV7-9,TGTGCCAGCAGCTTAACGGGAGCACCGGCCCAGAACACCGGGGAGCTGTTTTTT,CASSLTGAPAQNTGELFF
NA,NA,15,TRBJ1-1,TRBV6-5,TGTGCCAGCAGTTACTCTTCAGGGTTCTGGACTGAAGCTTTCTTT,CASSYSSGFWTEAFF
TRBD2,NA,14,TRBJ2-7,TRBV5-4,TGTGCCAGCAGTGTGCGGGAGGGCCGTTACGAGCAGTACTTC,CASSVREGRYEQYF
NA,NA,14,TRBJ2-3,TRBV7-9,TGTGCCAGCAGCTTAGGAGGGGGCGGGAATACGCAGTATTTT,CASSLGGGGNTQYF
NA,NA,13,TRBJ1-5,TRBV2,TGTGCCAGCGCCGGGACAAACTATCAGCCCCAGCATTTT,CASAGTNYQPQHF
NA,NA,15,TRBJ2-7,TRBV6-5,TGTGCCAGCAGTCACGGACCGGACAGCTCCTACGAGCAGTACTTC,CASSHGPDSSYEQYF